The T cell receptor beta chain under discussion was sequenced for a study of cytomegalovirus exposure and HLA in healthy donors. The PCR employed 60 Vbeta primers together with 13 Jbeta primers. Libraries were prepared by immunoSEQ multiplex PCR; TCRdb keeps only in-frame clonotypes and omits some of them. The sample carries about 160,000 clones, about 82% recorded once. The receptor was isolated from a male donor in good health and CMV-seronegative. Sequencing was done on a sample of PBMCs.

CDR3 nucleotides: TGTGCCAGCAGCTTAGGCCGGGACAGCCTCTCCCGAAGTGCGCCGTACGAGCAGTACTTC. The encoded protein is CASSLGRDSLSRSAPYEQYF. The chain has TRBV13 and TRBJ2-7, with 7 bases matching TRBD1. Germline CDR1 is PRHDT and CDR2 is FYEKMQ (reference sequence). This CDR3 region has 20 residues. V gave up 0 bases and J gave up 4 bases; unmatched junction bases: 21.